A selection of T cell receptor beta chains follows, all from one sample in a study of regulatory T cells in long-lasting Graves disease. MiXCR, applied by TCRdb to the multiplex PCR reads, yields one record per CDR3 protein. The table has about 400,000 distinct CDR3 sequences, roughly 20% seen once. Sequenced here: peripheral blood mononuclear cells (PBMCs), sampled when the disease was refractory, from a patient treated with antithyroid drugs. All receptors come from a female donor with Graves disease. Each CDR3 is given without its conserved first and last residue.

TRBV5-5 | ASSLRTGSTFGLNTEAF
TRBV18 | ASSPPGRVETQY
TRBV7-9 | ASSIQRNTEAF
TRBV4-1 | ASSGGAAEAF
TRBV12-3/TRBV12-4 | ASSLGSGRSIYGYT
TRBV18 | ASSPRDGGGTYGYT
TRBV6-2/TRBV6-3 | ASSWVSSGSPRTDTQY
TRBV6-1 | ASSPQGYSNQPQH
TRBV11-2 | ASSSARDRGPYEQY
TRBV3-1 | ASSQSPGTGDRPPYGYT
TRBV28 | ASSLAGDLWGYT
TRBV6-1 | ASSVQRSVVGETQY
TRBV15 | ATSFRRDYLSGELF
TRBV7-2 | ASSLVGTSGSIYEQY
TRBV7-2 | ASSLVESSGYT
TRBV12-3/TRBV12-4 | ASSLGISSYNEQF
TRBV7-8 | ASSLALGKGQPQH
TRBV2 | ASNPPAPREKLF
TRBV4-2 | ASSPIAGGTYEQY
TRBV5-1 | ASSFNWDSSYEQY
TRBV6-1 | ASSPSKTQY
TRBV3-1 | ASSHPSGELF
TRBV20-1 | SARDLGRSQETQY
TRBV19 | ATRPDRGNSPLH
TRBV20-1 | SASTGTNTEAF
TRBV12-3/TRBV12-4 | ASSLWGTEAF
TRBV3-1 | ASSLAGGRQETQY
TRBV27 | ASSLGQGTGNEQF
TRBV20-1 | SVRTGDMNTEAF
TRBV20-1 | SARKIENTEAF
TRBV11-2 | ASSLHPDEQY
TRBV29-1 | SVVGGGSSYEQY
TRBV4-3 | ASSQDWTGGETQY
TRBV27 | ASSSAILAKNIQY
TRBV24-1 | ATSDSQVGGSTEAF
TRBV12-5 | ASGLYAGLGEQY
TRBV7-2 | ASSSNAGDTEAF
TRBV25-1 | ASRGSPGAGDNNYGYT
TRBV7-2 | ASSLDGLLPQH
TRBV12-5 | ASGLVDLNTGELF
TRBV4-2 | ASSQDGTFGGYT
TRBV4-3 | ASSQTSGVGGNIQY